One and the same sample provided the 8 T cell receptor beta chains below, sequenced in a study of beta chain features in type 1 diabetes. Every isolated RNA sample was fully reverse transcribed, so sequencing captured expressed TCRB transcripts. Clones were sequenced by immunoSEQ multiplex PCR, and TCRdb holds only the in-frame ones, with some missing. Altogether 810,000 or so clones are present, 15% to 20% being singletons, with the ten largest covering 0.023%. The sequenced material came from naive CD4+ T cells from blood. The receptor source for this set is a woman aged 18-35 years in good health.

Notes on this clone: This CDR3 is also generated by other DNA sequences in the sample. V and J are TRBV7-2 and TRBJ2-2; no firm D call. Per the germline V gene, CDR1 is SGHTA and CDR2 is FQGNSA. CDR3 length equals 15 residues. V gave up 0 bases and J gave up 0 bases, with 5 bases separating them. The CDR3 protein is CASSLAGANTGELFF. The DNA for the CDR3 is TGTGCCAGCAGCTTAGCTGGGGCGAACACCGGGGAGCTGTTTTTT.

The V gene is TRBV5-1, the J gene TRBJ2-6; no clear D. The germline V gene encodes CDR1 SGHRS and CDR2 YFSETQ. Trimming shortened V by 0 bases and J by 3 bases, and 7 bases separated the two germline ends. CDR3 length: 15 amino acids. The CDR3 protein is CASSLVLGGANVLTF. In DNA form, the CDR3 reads TGCGCCAGCAGCTTGGTATTAGGTGGGGCCAACGTCCTGACTTTC.

The CDR3 bases are TGCAGCGTTGGCTCCTTAACACGTAGCGAGCAGTACTTC. Amino acids: CSVGSLTRSEQYF. This chain connects TRBV29-1 to TRBJ2-7, with unresolved D. This CDR3 comprises 13 residues. Germline V CDR1 and CDR2: SQVTM, ANQGSEA. V lost 4 bases, J lost 6 bases, and 16 bases lay in between.

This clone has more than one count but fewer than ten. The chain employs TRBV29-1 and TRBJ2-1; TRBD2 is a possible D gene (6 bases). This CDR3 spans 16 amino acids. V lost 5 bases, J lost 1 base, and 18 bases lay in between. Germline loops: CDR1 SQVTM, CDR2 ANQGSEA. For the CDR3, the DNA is TGCAGCGTTAGGTTAGGGACCGGGACTTCCTACAATGAGCAGTTCTTC. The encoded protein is CSVRLGTGTSYNEQFF.

DNA of the CDR3: TGTGCCAGCAGCAGCCGGGACAGGGTCAATGAGCAGTTCTTC. It translates to CASSSRDRVNEQFF. The genes are TRBV9 and TRBJ2-1, with 9 bases that match TRBD1. The germline V gene encodes CDR1 SGDLS and CDR2 YYNGEE. This CDR3 spans 14 amino acids. Trimming at V came to 4 bases and at J to 6 bases, leaving 5 bases not matched to a gene.

This CDR3 reads CASSPGRGLSQYF. CDR3 DNA sequence: TGTGCCAGCAGTCCAGGCCGGGGCTTATCGCAGTACTTC. V gene TRBV28 combines with J gene TRBJ2-7, with D possibly called TRBD1 or TRBD2 (5 bases each). Per the germline V gene, CDR1 is MDHEN and CDR2 is SYDVKM. This CDR3 region has 13 residues. V lost 5 bases and J 9 bases, leaving 17 bases between the germline ends.

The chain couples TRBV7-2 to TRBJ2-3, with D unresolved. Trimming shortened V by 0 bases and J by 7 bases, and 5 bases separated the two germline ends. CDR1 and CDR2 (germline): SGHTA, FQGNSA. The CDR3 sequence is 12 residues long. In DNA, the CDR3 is TGTGCCAGCAGCTTAGCAGCCAATACGCAGTATTTT. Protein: CASSLAANTQYF.

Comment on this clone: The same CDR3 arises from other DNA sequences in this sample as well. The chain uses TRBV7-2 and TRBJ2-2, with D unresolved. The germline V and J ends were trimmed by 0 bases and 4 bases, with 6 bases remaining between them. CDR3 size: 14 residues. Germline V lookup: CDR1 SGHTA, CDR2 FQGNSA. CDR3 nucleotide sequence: TGTGCCAGCAGCTTAGCAGGCGGCACCGGGGAGCTGTTTTTT. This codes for CASSLAGGTGELFF.